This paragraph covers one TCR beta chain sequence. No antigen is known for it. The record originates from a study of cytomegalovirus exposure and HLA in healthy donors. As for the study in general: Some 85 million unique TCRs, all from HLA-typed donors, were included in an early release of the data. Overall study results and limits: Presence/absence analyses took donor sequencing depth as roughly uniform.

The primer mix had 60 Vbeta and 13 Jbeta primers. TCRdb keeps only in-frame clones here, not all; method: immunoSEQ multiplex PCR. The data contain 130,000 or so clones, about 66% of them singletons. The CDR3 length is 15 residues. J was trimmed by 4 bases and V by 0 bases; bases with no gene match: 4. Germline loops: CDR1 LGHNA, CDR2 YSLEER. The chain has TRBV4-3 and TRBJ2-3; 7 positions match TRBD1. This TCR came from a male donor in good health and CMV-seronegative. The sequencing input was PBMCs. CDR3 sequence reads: CASSQEGTDPDTQYF. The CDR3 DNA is TGCGCCAGCAGCCAAGAAGGGACAGACCCAGATACGCAGTATTTT.